The 25 T cell receptor beta chains below were found in one sample sequenced in a study of blood T cells in healthy people across ages. Alongside a J-beta primer mix, a sample-barcoded 5' primer served in a second PCR lasting about 6 to 12 cycles. TCRdb ran MiXCR on the 5' RACE reads and lists one entry per CDR3 protein. The sample has some 930,000 distinct CDR3 sequences; almost 30% are singletons. The same sample was also used in a study of T cells of mothers and their children.

Sequencing input: blood. The receptors stem from a woman aged 40 to 50 in good health.

V and J are TRBV2 and TRBJ2-7; 10 nucleotides match TRBD2. Germline CDR1 is SNHLY and CDR2 is FYNNEI. The ends lost 5 bases at V and 2 bases at J; junction bases unmatched: 12. The CDR3 is 17 residues long. CDR3 in DNA: TGTGCCAGCAGTTTGGGACTAGCGAGTTTAATACCCTACGAGCAGTACTTC. Residues: CASSLGLASLIPYEQYF.

In its sample, this clonotype was seen a few times. The chain employs TRBV28 and TRBJ1-5; 7 nucleotides match TRBD1. Germline loops: CDR1 MDHEN, CDR2 SYDVKM. The CDR3 extends over 14 amino acids. The V gene end was trimmed by 5 bases and the J gene end by 4 bases; junction bases not matched to a gene: 5. Written as DNA, the CDR3 is TGTGCCAGCAGTGGGGGGACAGTAAATCAGCCCCAGCATTTT. Translation: CASSGGTVNQPQHF.

CDR3 region: CAISGQVGGPPDTQYF. The DNA of the CDR3 is TGTGCCATCAGTGGTCAGGTGGGGGGGCCCCCAGATACGCAGTATTTT. This sequence joins TRBV10-3 and TRBJ2-3; a weak D match, TRBD2 (7 bases). The ends were cut back, 4 bases at V and 4 bases at J, with 18 bases in the middle. Germline CDR1 reads ENHRY; CDR2 reads SYGVKD. The CDR3 totals 16 residues.

The genes are TRBV4-3 and TRBJ2-2, with D uncertain. The CDR3 runs to 14 residues. Deletions cut 0 bases from V and 6 bases from J, with 8 bases between. The germline V gene encodes CDR1 LGHNA and CDR2 YSLEER. The CDR3 DNA sequence: TGCGCCAGCAGCCAAGAAGGGCCCGCCGGGGAGCTGTTTTTT. This gives the protein CASSQEGPAGELFF.

This clonotype was found many times. This rearrangement joins TRBV12-3 or TRBV12-4 to TRBJ2-1; TRBD1 agrees at 7 bases. Trimming at V came to 6 bases and at J to 6 bases, leaving 5 bases not matched to a gene. The CDR3 runs to 13 residues. In nucleotides, the CDR3 is TGTGCCAGCAGCTTGGGGACAGTCAATGAGCAGTTCTTC. The encoded protein is CASSLGTVNEQFF.

In its sample, this clonotype was seen a few times. The V and J genes are TRBV20-1 and TRBJ2-1; TRBD2 aligns across 8 bases. CDR1 DFQATT and CDR2 SNEGSKA come from the germline V gene (reference sequence). Trimming took 5 bases from V and 5 from J; bases not matched to a gene: 8. CDR3 length: 14 amino acids. Here the CDR3 reads CSAARGGSNNEQFF. The CDR3 DNA sequence: TGCAGTGCTGCTCGGGGGGGCAGTAACAATGAGCAGTTCTTC.

This clonotype was seen at least ten times. The chain combines TRBV12-3 or TRBV12-4 with TRBJ2-5; D gene unclear. This CDR3 region has 11 residues. The V end lost 4 bases, the J end lost 9 bases, and 9 bases lay between the germline ends. CDR3 in DNA: TGTGCCAGCAGTTCTGGTTTGGCCCAGTACTTC. Residues: CASSSGLAQYF.

A few counts support this clonotype. This sequence joins TRBV12-3 or TRBV12-4 and TRBJ1-2; weak D call: TRBD1 (6 bases). V was pared by 6 bases and J by 6 bases, with 14 bases between. The CDR3 is made up of 13 amino acids. The CDR3 is CASRRWEGDGYTF. CDR3 bases: TGTGCCAGCAGAAGGTGGGAGGGGGATGGCTACACCTTC.

The gene calls are TRBV6-5 and TRBJ1-5; 9 bases agree with TRBD1. Unmatched junction bases numbered 11, after V lost 6 bases and J lost 5 bases. The germline gives CDR1 MNHEY, CDR2 SVGAGI. The length of the CDR3 is 16 residues. The CDR3 here is CASRGQTGGPYQPQHF. The CDR3 bases are TGTGCCAGCAGGGGTCAGACAGGGGGACCATATCAGCCCCAGCATTTT.

The chain combines TRBV18 with TRBJ2-1, with 7 bases that match TRBD1. The ends lost 3 bases at V and 3 bases at J; junction bases unmatched: 5. This CDR3 region has 15 residues. Germline loops: CDR1 KGHSH, CDR2 LQKENI. The chain's CDR3 is CASSPGQNVYNEQFF. The CDR3 DNA reads as TGTGCCAGCTCACCGGGACAGAACGTCTACAATGAGCAGTTCTTC. Full variable domain (outside the CDR3, taken from reference TRBV18 and TRBJ2-1): NAGVMQNPRHLVRRRGQEARLRCSPMKGHSHVYWYRQLPEEGLKFMVYLQKENIIDESGMPKERFSAEFPKEGPSILRIQQVVRGDSAAYFCASSPGQNVYNEQFFGPGTRLTVL.

This clonotype was picked up a small number of times. The chain couples TRBV29-1 to TRBJ1-1, with D unclear. The CDR3 loop spans 11 amino acids. Trimming stripped 5 bases from V and 6 bases from J, with 10 bases between. From germline, CDR1 is SQVTM and CDR2 ANQGSEA. CDR3 amino acids: CSVPTTAEAFF. In DNA form, the CDR3 reads TGCAGCGTTCCGACGACGGCTGAAGCTTTCTTT.

The rearrangement joins TRBV7-2 to TRBJ2-2; TRBD2 matches at 13 bases. Germline V gene lookup returns CDR1 SGHTA and CDR2 FQGNSA. V was pared by 1 base and J by 0 bases, with 2 bases of the junction left unmatched. The CDR3 extends over 18 amino acids. CDR3 coding DNA: TGTGCCAGCAGCTTAGTGGGACTAGCGGGGACGAACACCGGGGAGCTGTTTTTT. Translation: CASSLVGLAGTNTGELFF.

In its sample, this clonotype was seen many times. The J gene is TRBJ2-4, the V gene TRBV20-1; D gene uncertain. V gave up 6 bases and J gave up 0 bases, with 18 bases separating them. Germline CDR1 DFQATT, CDR2 SNEGSKA (reference sequence). The CDR3 has 16 residues. The CDR3 region has the DNA TGCAGTGCCCTCGCCGATACAGACTTAGCCAAAAACATTCAGTACTTC. Its protein product is CSALADTDLAKNIQYF.

The chain links TRBV9 to TRBJ2-1; maybe TRBD1 (5 bases). With 0 bases removed from V and 2 bases from J, the gap between germline ends came to 12 bases. The CDR3 contains 16 residues. Looked up from germline, CDR1 is SGDLS and CDR2 is YYNGEE. CDR3 nucleotide sequence: TGTGCCAGCAGCGTAGTTTCAGGGCAAGCCTACAATGAGCAGTTCTTC. This encodes CASSVVSGQAYNEQFF.

The table lists this clonotype with a few counts. The chain is built from TRBV6-6 and TRBJ1-2; unclear D gene. This CDR3 has 16 residues. Germline values: CDR1 MNHNY, CDR2 SVGAGI (reference sequence). The V and J ends lost 5 bases and 1 base respectively, with 17 bases between them. The CDR3 sequence is CASSTESGGLNYGYTF. The CDR3 bases are TGTGCCAGCAGTACCGAGTCGGGTGGTCTTAACTATGGCTACACCTTC.

V gene TRBV7-2 combines with J gene TRBJ1-4, with D perhaps TRBD1 (5 bases). The CDR3 runs 16 residues. Germline assignment: CDR1 SGHTA and CDR2 FQGNSA. V was clipped by 1 base and J by 6 bases, with 15 bases between them. CDR3: CASSLGQGGGYEKLFF. As DNA, the CDR3 is TGTGCCAGCAGCTTAGGGCAGGGCGGGGGGTATGAAAAACTGTTTTTT.

This clonotype was found a few times. The CDR3 sequence is CSADTGVKGWNDEQFF. CDR3 nucleotides: TGCAGTGCTGACACAGGGGTGAAGGGTTGGAACGATGAGCAGTTCTTC. J is TRBJ2-1 and V is TRBV20-1; 7 bases are a match to TRBD1. This CDR3 is 16 amino acids long. V shed 5 bases, J shed 8 bases, and the junction held 18 bases outside the gene matches. CDR1 is DFQATT and CDR2 is SNEGSKA in the germline V gene (reference sequence).

This clonotype was observed many times. The chain combines TRBV5-1 with TRBJ2-5, with D possibly matching TRBD1 (6 bases). The length of the CDR3 is 17 residues. V lost 0 bases, J lost 3 bases, and 18 bases lay in between. Germline V gives CDR1 SGHRS, CDR2 YFSETQ. For the CDR3, the DNA is TGCGCCAGCAGCTTGGGCCCACTCGGGACAACGAAAGAGACCCAGTACTTC. Amino acid sequence: CASSLGPLGTTKETQYF.

This clonotype was picked up a small number of times. The chain links TRBV28 to TRBJ2-7, with D perhaps TRBD1 (5 bases). Trimming stripped 6 bases from V and 5 bases from J, with 17 bases between. The CDR3 length is 14 residues. Germline V gene lookup returns CDR1 MDHEN and CDR2 SYDVKM. CDR3 region: CASRSRAGNHEQYF. The CDR3 DNA reads TGTGCCAGCAGATCTCGGGCAGGGAATCACGAGCAGTACTTC.

This sequence joins TRBV27 and TRBJ2-7, with 9 bases lining up with TRBD1. The CDR3 covers 15 residues. V lost 3 bases and J lost 3; bases outside the gene matches: 6. Germline-derived CDR1 and CDR2 are MNHEY and SMNVEV (reference sequence). DNA for the CDR3: TGTGCCAGCAGTTTTAGGGACAGGGCAGACTACGAGCAGTACTTC. Protein sequence: CASSFRDRADYEQYF.

This clonotype has just a few counts. The V call is TRBV7-2, the J call TRBJ2-1, with D possibly matching TRBD2 (6 bases). V lost 7 bases and J 2 bases, leaving 12 bases between the germline ends. CDR1 is SGHTA and CDR2 is FQGNSA in the germline V gene. This CDR3 is 14 amino acids long. CDR3 protein: CASNPSGAYNEQFF. Written as DNA, the CDR3 is TGTGCCAGCAACCCCTCGGGGGCCTACAATGAGCAGTTCTTC.

This clonotype was counted at least ten times. The chain joins TRBV28 to TRBJ1-2; 8 nucleotides align to TRBD1. CDR3 length: 14 amino acids. With V trimmed by 7 bases and J by 4 bases, 8 bases remained unmatched. The germline V gene encodes CDR1 MDHEN and CDR2 SYDVKM. In DNA, the CDR3 is TGTGCCAGCAATAACAGAGGACAGGGCTATGGCTACACCTTC. Translation gives CASNNRGQGYGYTF.

This clonotype was seen ten or more times. The chain recombines TRBV27 with TRBJ2-7, with 9 bases lining up with TRBD2. Germline-derived CDR1 and CDR2 are MNHEY and SMNVEV (reference sequence). V lost 3 bases to trimming and J lost 0 bases; unmatched junction nucleotides: 6. The CDR3 has 16 residues. The CDR3 DNA reads as TGTGCCAGCAGTTTCCGTAGCGGGGGCCCCTCCTACGAGCAGTACTTC. Protein product: CASSFRSGGPSYEQYF.

This clonotype showed up just a few times. The CDR3 region is CSARDSSAQFYEQYF. The CDR3 DNA follows: TGCAGTGCTAGAGACTCTTCTGCGCAGTTCTACGAGCAGTACTTC. The chain has TRBV20-1 and TRBJ2-7; D is undetermined. The germline CDR1 and CDR2 sequences are DFQATT and SNEGSKA (reference sequence). This CDR3 has 15 amino acids. V was clipped by 0 bases and J by 3 bases, with 15 bases between them.

In regard to this clonotype: Mismatch with germline at one junction end may stem from a read error. V gene TRBV5-1 combines with J gene TRBJ1-2, with TRBD1 identical over 8 bases. CDR1 is SGHRS, CDR2 YFSETQ, per germline. The CDR3 is made up of 14 amino acids. In nucleotides, the CDR3 is TGCACCAGCAGCTCAGGACAGGGCACCTATGGCTACACCTTC. Amino acid sequence: CTSSSGQGTYGYTF. Looking up the rest from reference TRBV5-1 and TRBJ1-2 gives the full variable domain: KAGVTQTPRYLIKTRGQQVTLSCSPISGHRSVSWYQQTPGQGLQFLFEYFSETQRNKGNFPGRFSGRQFSNSRSEMNVSTLELGDSALYLCTSSSGQGTYGYTFGSGTRLTVV.